The clone carrying this T cell receptor beta chain occurred once. Its cognate antigen is unknown. This sample was taken from a study of early stage breast cancer tumors. The germline gives CDR1 SQVTM, CDR2 ANQGSEA. The CDR3 loop spans 12 amino acids. V lost 7 bases and J lost 2; bases outside the gene matches: 3. Each sample had two DNA replicates, 0.5 to 0.65 ug blood or 1.5 ug tissue. TCRdb keeps only in-frame clones here, not all; method: immunoSEQ multiplex PCR. The sample has under 35,000 clones; 84% are singletons. General observations from the study: Comparing each tissue with blood distinguished tumor from normal in about 85% of the 16 patients. Tumors had approximately 2.4-fold higher T cell density than normal breast. Chain pairing and CD4, CD8 or FOXP3 expression were not captured.

This TCR came from a person between 50 and 60 years old with breast cancer. The rearrangement links TRBV29-1 to TRBJ2-5, with 8 bases matching TRBD1. The sequencing sample was made of blood. The CDR3 spells CSARTGQETQYF. CDR3 coding DNA: TGCAGCGCCCGGACAGGGCAAGAGACCCAGTACTTC.